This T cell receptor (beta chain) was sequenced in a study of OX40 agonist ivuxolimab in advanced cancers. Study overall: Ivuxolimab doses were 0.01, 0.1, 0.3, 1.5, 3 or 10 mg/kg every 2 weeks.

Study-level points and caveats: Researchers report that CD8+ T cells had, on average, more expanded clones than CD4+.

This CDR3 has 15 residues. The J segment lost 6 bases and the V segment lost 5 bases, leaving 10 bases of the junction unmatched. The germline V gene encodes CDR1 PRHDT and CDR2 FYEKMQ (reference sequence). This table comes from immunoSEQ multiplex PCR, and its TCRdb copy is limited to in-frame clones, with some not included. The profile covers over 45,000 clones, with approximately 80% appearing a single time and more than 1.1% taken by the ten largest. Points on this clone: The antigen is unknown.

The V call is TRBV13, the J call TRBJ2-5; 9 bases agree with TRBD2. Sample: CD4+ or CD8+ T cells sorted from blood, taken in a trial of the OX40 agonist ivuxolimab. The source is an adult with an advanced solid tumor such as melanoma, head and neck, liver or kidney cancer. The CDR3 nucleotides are TGTGCCAGCAGCCCGAGAGGTAGCGGGAGAAAGACCCAGTACTTC. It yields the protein CASSPRGSGRKTQYF.